What follows describes a single T cell receptor beta chain. Its antigen has not been determined. No base-level quality is on record; no much larger clone is a single base apart. The immunoSEQ Assay, a bias-controlled multiplex PCR, was used to amplify TCRbeta CDR3 regions from genomic DNA. In the authors' own workflow: Within the assay, amplification of reference gene primers was used to estimate how many nucleated cells each sample contained. To quantify the absolute abundance of each unique TCRbeta CDR3 rearrangement, sequence reads were collapsed and filtered. For each sample, productive Simpson clonality was calculated as the square root of Simpson's diversity index across productive rearrangements. Sourced from immuneACCESS, this table was stored by TCRdb with only in-frame sequences that have V and J called. A share of the clones is absent; for the studies checked, an unresolved V gene accounts for under half, and the remainder has no known explanation. V, J and clone size are taken as reported in that table, and D and trimming were inferred from the DNA itself. In all, the sample holds around 100,000 clones, and over 70% of those were seen once. The ten most abundant clones make up approximately 10% of the sample.

Whole blood was collected in K2EDTA tubes by collaborating institutions according to the institutions' own protocols. For TCRbeta analysis, collaborators shipped samples in one of three forms: frozen whole blood, isolated PBMCs, or DNA extracted from either of those sample types. The data were taken from a study of blood T cell repertoires in COVID-19 (dated by TCRdb to between 2020 and 2021). Study-wide context: Samples covering the acute and convalescent phases of COVID-19 were provided by collaborators in the United States, Italy and Spain. The prospective study material was composed of cDNA or gDNA derived from T cells, B-cell-depleted T cells, or PBMCs. Deeply sampled blood TCRbeta repertoires from subjects exposed to, actively infected with, or recovered from COVID-19 were included in the dataset. The repertoires were released in a freely available public database intended as a resource for research on the immune response to SARS-CoV-2. Samples were obtained from the ongoing ImmuneRACE study (first 160 participants) and from 1,200 or so subjects provided by 6 global collaborators. The sample metadata nearly always contained a de-identified subject ID, COVID-19 status, age in years and sex. HLA class I and class II types, where available, came from metadata supplied by the sample provider rather than from assay-based typing.

Findings and caveats that apply to the study as a whole: Clinical and demographic metadata were provided uncurated, with the amount varying by source and participant.

The receptor was derived from a man at least 80 years old with acute or convalescent COVID-19. The sample consisted of peripheral blood.

The CDR3 reads as follows: CASSPFEGNSPLHF. The nucleotides read TGTGCCAGCAGCCCCTTTGAGGGTAATTCACCCCTCCACTTT. The receptor chain draws on TRBV27 and TRBJ1-6; no D segment can be confidently identified. Its CDR3 holds 14 amino acids, cysteine through phenylalanine. Only CDR3 DNA is held: 42 bases, read in frame from base 1. V loses 6 bases, J loses 6 bases, and the germline ends lie 12 bases apart. The germline V gene encodes CDR1 MNHEY and CDR2 SMNVEV (reference sequence).